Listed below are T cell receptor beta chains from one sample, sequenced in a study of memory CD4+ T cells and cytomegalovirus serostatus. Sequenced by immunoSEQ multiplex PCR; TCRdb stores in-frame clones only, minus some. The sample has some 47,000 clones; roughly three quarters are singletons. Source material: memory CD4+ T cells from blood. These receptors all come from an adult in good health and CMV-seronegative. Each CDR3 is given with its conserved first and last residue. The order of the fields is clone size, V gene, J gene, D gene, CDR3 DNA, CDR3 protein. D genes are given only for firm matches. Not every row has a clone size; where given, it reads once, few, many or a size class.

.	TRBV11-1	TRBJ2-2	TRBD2	TGTGCCAGCAGCCCCCGCTGGCGGGGGGGCCGGGTCGGGGAGCTGTTTTTT	CASSPRWRGGRVGELFF
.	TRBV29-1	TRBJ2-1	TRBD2	TGCAGCGTTGATGGGCTAGCGGGGGGGGGCTTGGATGAGCAGTTCTTC	CSVDGLAGGGLDEQFF
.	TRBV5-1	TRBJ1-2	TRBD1	TGCGCCAGCAGCTTGAGAACAGGGGATCCCTATGGCTACACCTTC	CASSLRTGDPYGYTF
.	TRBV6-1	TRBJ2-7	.	TGTGCCAGCAGTGCTGGACTTAACTACGAGCAGTACTTC	CASSAGLNYEQYF
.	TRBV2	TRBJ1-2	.	TGTGCCACCGGACAGACCCCCTATGGCTACACCTTC	CATGQTPYGYTF
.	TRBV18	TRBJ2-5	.	TGTGCCAGCTCGGAACAGGGAGAGACCCAGTACTTC	CASSEQGETQYF
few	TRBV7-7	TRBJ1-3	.	TGTGCCAGCAGCTTAGGACCCGCCAGCTCTGGAAACACCATATATTTT	CASSLGPASSGNTIYF
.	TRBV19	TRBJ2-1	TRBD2	TGTGCCAGTAGTATCGGGCGGGGGGGATTCTACAATGAGCAGTTCTTC	CASSIGRGGFYNEQFF
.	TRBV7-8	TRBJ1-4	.	TGTGCCAGCAGCCTCACGGACAGTGAAAAACTGTTTTTT	CASSLTDSEKLFF
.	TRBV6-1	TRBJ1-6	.	TGTGCCAGCAGTGGCGCCTCAAGATATAATTCACCCCTCCACTTT	CASSGASRYNSPLHF
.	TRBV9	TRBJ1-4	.	TGTGCCAGCAGCGTAGCCGGGAGGACGACTAATGAAAAACTGTTTTTT	CASSVAGRTTNEKLFF
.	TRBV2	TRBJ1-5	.	TGTGCCAGCAGTAAACAGTCTCGCCAGCCCCAGCATTTT	CASSKQSRQPQHF